The T cell receptor beta chain described here comes from a study of blood T cell repertoires in COVID-19. Libraries were prepared by immunoSEQ multiplex PCR; TCRdb keeps only in-frame clonotypes and omits some of them. The data hold a few hundred thousand clones, with almost 90% observed a single time. V gave up 0 bases and J gave up 1 base, with 7 bases separating them. The germline V gene has CDR1 LNHNV and CDR2 YYDKDF (reference sequence). This CDR3 is built from 15 residues. Concerning this clone itself: Other nucleotide sequences from this sample produce the same CDR3.

The genes are TRBV15 and TRBJ1-3; D not certain. The TCR was taken from an older woman with COVID-19, enrolled during active disease. Sequenced material: peripheral blood. The CDR3 here is CATSRDPSSGNTIYF. CDR3 DNA: TGTGCCACCAGCAGAGACCCGTCTTCTGGAAACACCATATATTTT.